The 6 T cell receptor beta chains reported below all come from one sample, sequenced in a study of beta chain features in type 1 diabetes. General study results and limits: Moderate but significant shortening of TCRB CDR3s was recorded in all four CD4+ subsets from Type 1 diabetes patients.

For these TCRs, the target antigens are not known. The authors reverse transcribed all of the isolated RNA, so sequencing captured expressed TCRB transcripts. Here immunoSEQ multiplex PCR was the method, and the copy in TCRdb shows in-frame clones only, minus some. This table has over 200,000 clones, around 9.9% appearing once. The material sequenced was naive CD4+ T cells from blood. The receptors here all came from a man aged 25 to 40 with type 1 diabetes.

This clone was detected only a few times. V usage is TRBV9 and J usage is TRBJ2-1, with a possible D match to TRBD1 (6 bases). This CDR3 has 14 residues. Germline-derived CDR1 and CDR2 are SGDLS and YYNGEE. The germline V and J ends were trimmed by 0 bases and 2 bases, with 6 bases remaining between them. The CDR3 region is CASSVGTAYNEQFF. CDR3 DNA sequence: TGTGCCAGCAGCGTAGGGACAGCCTACAATGAGCAGTTCTTC.

The chain links TRBV28 to TRBJ1-6; no clear D gene. The CDR3 totals 13 residues. The germline V and J ends were trimmed by 10 bases and 8 bases, with 15 bases remaining between them. Germline CDR1 MDHEN, CDR2 SYDVKM. The CDR3: CATGSSPDSPLHF. The CDR3 bases are TGTGCCACCGGGTCCTCACCCGATTCACCCCTCCACTTT. Based on the CDR3 plus reference TRBV28 and TRBJ1-6, the full variable domain is DVKVTQSSRYLVKRTGEKVFLECVQDMDHENMFWYRQDPGLGLRLIYFSYDVKMKEKGDIPEGYSVSREKKERFSLILESASTNQTSMYLCATGSSPDSPLHFGNGTRLTVT.

The chain employs TRBV7-9 and TRBJ2-2; D might be TRBD2 (5 bases). Trimming shortened V by 0 bases and J by 4 bases, and 9 bases separated the two germline ends. This CDR3 is 15 amino acids long. Germline loops: CDR1 SEHNR, CDR2 FQNEAQ (reference sequence). CDR3 loop: CASSLAGVGTGELFF. Here the CDR3 DNA reads TGTGCCAGCAGCTTAGCCGGGGTCGGCACCGGGGAGCTGTTTTTT.

This clone came up once. V usage is TRBV7-9 and J usage is TRBJ1-1; tentatively, D is TRBD1 (6 bases). V lost 5 bases to trimming and J lost 7 bases, with 14 bases between them. CDR3 length: 13 amino acids. The germline V gene has CDR1 SEHNR and CDR2 FQNEAQ (reference sequence). CDR3: CASSLRDTYEAFF. The CDR3, as DNA: TGTGCCAGCAGCCTCCGGGACACCTATGAAGCTTTCTTT.

This rearrangement joins TRBV11-1 to TRBJ2-2; 8 nucleotides match TRBD2. This CDR3 contains 15 residues. V shed 6 bases, J shed 5 bases, and the junction held 8 bases outside the gene matches. The germline CDR1 and CDR2 sequences are SGHAT and FQDESV (reference sequence). CDR3: CASRAPGTRTGELFF. The DNA of the CDR3 is TGTGCCAGCAGAGCCCCCGGGACTAGAACCGGGGAGCTGTTTTTT.

This clone has only a few counts. V gene TRBV9 combines with J gene TRBJ1-5, with D possibly matching TRBD1 (5 bases). The V gene lost 4 bases and the J gene lost 4 bases, with 15 bases spanning the gap. The CDR3 is 15 residues long. Per the germline V gene, CDR1 is SGDLS and CDR2 is YYNGEE. This CDR3 is CASSPTETRNQPQHF. CDR3 nucleotides: TGTGCCAGCAGCCCGACAGAAACTCGAAATCAGCCCCAGCATTTT.